A single T cell receptor beta chain is shown here with its context. Its matching antigen is unknown. This table comes from immunoSEQ multiplex PCR, and its TCRdb copy is limited to in-frame clones, with some not included. The data show some 37,000 clones, about 73% seen once. These data are taken from a study of radiotherapy plus CTLA-4 blockade in lung cancer. The CDR3 loop spans 16 amino acids. The ends were cut back, 1 base at V and 7 bases at J, with 17 bases in the middle. Germline CDR1 SGHAT, CDR2 FQNNGV. Study-level findings and limits: According to reports, early shifts in blood T cell clones, alongside interferon-beta, forecast response most accurately.

The sample was peripheral blood, taken from a patient treated with radiotherapy plus ipilimumab. The TCR originated in a human donor with non-small cell lung cancer who had stable disease on radiotherapy plus ipilimumab. The gene calls are TRBV11-2 and TRBJ1-5, with D possibly being TRBD1 (5 bases). CDR3 coding DNA: TGTGCCAGCAGCTTAGGGTCGGGGGTACAGAGGCAGCCCCAGCATTTT. Translated: CASSLGSGVQRQPQHF.